This passage covers 26 T cell receptor beta chains from one sample sequenced in a study of OX40 agonist ivuxolimab in advanced cancers. Libraries were constructed by the immunoSEQ multiplex PCR assay. TCRdb stores this immuneACCESS table with in-frame sequences only. Part of the clones is absent; in the studies checked, under half of the shortfall reflects unresolved V genes, and no reason is known for the rest. This sample lists 35,000 to 40,000 clones; 82% were detected once. In total, the top ten clones hold under 9% of the sample. Sequencing used CD4+ or CD8+ T cells sorted from blood, obtained in a trial of the OX40 agonist ivuxolimab. Source of these receptors: an adult with an advanced solid tumor such as melanoma, head and neck, liver or kidney cancer.

The chain combines TRBV18 with TRBJ2-7; D possibly corresponds to TRBD2 (5 bases). The CDR3 spans 12 residues. V shed 4 bases and J shed 4 bases, with 8 bases lying between them. Germline lookup yields CDR1 KGHSH and CDR2 LQKENI. DNA for the CDR3: TGTGCCAGCTCACGTCCGGGGTACGAGCAGTACTTC. It is translated as CASSRPGYEQYF.

The chain links TRBV18 to TRBJ2-3, with D uncertain. The ends were cut back, 2 bases at V and 8 bases at J, with 11 bases in the middle. This CDR3 is built from 13 residues. CDR1 KGHSH and CDR2 LQKENI come from the germline V gene. The DNA for the CDR3 is TGTGCCAGCTCACCAGAATATGACGGTACGCAGTATTTT. This translates into CASSPEYDGTQYF.

The rearrangement uses TRBV2 and TRBJ1-2; the D is unclear. CDR3 length: 10 amino acids. With 6 bases removed from V and 4 bases from J, the gap between germline ends came to 3 bases. The germline CDR1 and CDR2 sequences are SNHLY and FYNNEI. In nucleotides, the CDR3 is TGTGCCAGCAGCGGCTATGGCTACACCTTC. This sequence encodes CASSGYGYTF.

This rearrangement joins TRBV19 to TRBJ2-7, with 10 bases that match TRBD1. The CDR3 extends over 16 amino acids. Germline CDR1 is LNHDA and CDR2 is SQIVND (reference sequence). Trimming removed 4 bases from V and 5 bases from J; junction bases left unmatched: 11. The CDR3: CASSKMRGQGTDEQYF. CDR3 nucleotides: TGTGCCAGTAGTAAGATGAGGGGACAGGGGACCGACGAGCAGTACTTC.

There are a few counts of this clone. The chain employs TRBV11-2 and TRBJ1-4, with no clear D. Deletions cut 5 bases from V and 8 bases from J, with 21 bases between. CDR1 is SGHAT and CDR2 is FQNNGV in the germline V gene. The CDR3 sequence is 16 residues long. The CDR3 DNA follows: TGTGCCAGCAGCCCCCTTTGGGCAGGCGGCTTGGAAAAACTGTTTTTT. It is translated as CASSPLWAGGLEKLFF.

The chain combines TRBV9 with TRBJ2-7, with D possibly matching TRBD2 (5 bases). The germline V gene has CDR1 SGDLS and CDR2 YYNGEE. CDR3 size: 14 residues. The V and J ends lost 3 bases and 0 bases respectively, with 10 bases between them. CDR3 in DNA: TGTGCCAGCAGCGAGGCGGGTAGCTCCTACGAGCAGTACTTC. It codes for CASSEAGSSYEQYF.

The rearrangement uses TRBV7-9 and TRBJ1-1; D may be TRBD1 (6 bases). V was clipped by 5 bases and J by 5 bases, with 18 bases between them. This CDR3 contains 15 residues. The germline gives CDR1 SEHNR, CDR2 FQNEAQ (reference sequence). The CDR3 region has the DNA TGTGCCAGCAGCGTTGAGGGGGAATCGTTAACTGAAGCTTTCTTT. It is translated as CASSVEGESLTEAFF. Using reference TRBV7-9 and TRBJ1-1 for the parts outside the CDR3, the full variable domain is DTGVSQNPRHKITKRGQNVTFRCDPISEHNRLYWYRQTLGQGPEFLTYFQNEAQLEKSRLLSDRFSAERPKGSFSTLEIQRTEQGDSAMYLCASSVEGESLTEAFFGQGTRLTVV.

In the case of this clone: The sample carries other DNA sequences with the same CDR3. This sequence joins TRBV5-1 and TRBJ2-3; D is undetermined. The CDR3 runs to 12 residues. V was pared by 4 bases and J by 3 bases, with 6 bases between. Germline CDR1 reads SGHRS; CDR2 reads YFSETQ. CDR3 nucleotides: TGCGCCAGCAGCGAAAGTACAGATACGCAGTATTTT. Residues: CASSESTDTQYF.

This clone appeared once. The V call is TRBV6-6, the J call TRBJ1-2, with D unresolved. CDR3 size: 15 residues. The V gene's germline CDR1 is MNHNY and CDR2 SVGAGI (reference sequence). Trimming stripped 0 bases from V and 2 bases from J, with 10 bases between. CDR3 sequence reads: CASSYSRRANYGYTF. The CDR3 DNA reads as TGTGCCAGCAGTTACTCGAGACGGGCCAACTATGGCTACACCTTC.

The V and J genes are TRBV18 and TRBJ2-3; 9 nucleotides line up with TRBD1. The CDR3 is 14 residues long. Germline V gene data show CDR1 as KGHSH and CDR2 as LQKENI. V lost 3 bases to trimming and J lost 5 bases; unmatched junction nucleotides: 3. The CDR3 nucleotides are TGTGCCAGCTCACCGGGACAGGGAGGAGATACGCAGTATTTT. It codes for CASSPGQGGDTQYF. Full variable domain (rest looked up from reference TRBV18 and TRBJ2-3): NAGVMQNPRHLVRRRGQEARLRCSPMKGHSHVYWYRQLPEEGLKFMVYLQKENIIDESGMPKERFSAEFPKEGPSILRIQQVVRGDSAAYFCASSPGQGGDTQYFGPGTRLTVL.

The chain joins TRBV27 to TRBJ1-3; D remains ambiguous. V lost 5 bases and J lost 3, with 8 bases in between. The CDR3 covers 13 residues. Germline V gives CDR1 MNHEY, CDR2 SMNVEV (reference sequence). In DNA form, the CDR3 reads TGTGCCAGCAGTGACACTTTTGGAAACACCATATATTTT. Protein: CASSDTFGNTIYF.

This clone was detected only a few times. The rearrangement links TRBV5-1 to TRBJ2-2; TRBD2 matches 10 bases. In germline, CDR1 is SGHRS, CDR2 YFSETQ. The CDR3 is 16 amino acids. The V and J ends lost 3 bases and 7 bases, in that order; junction bases with no gene match: 9. The CDR3: CASSSDLAGAIGELFF. CDR3 sequence (DNA): TGCGCCAGCAGCTCCGATCTAGCGGGAGCGATCGGGGAGCTGTTTTTT.

The chain recombines TRBV6-1 with TRBJ1-1; 7 positions match TRBD1. Germline trimming cut 2 bases from V and 3 bases from J; bases unmatched to any gene: 6. The CDR3 sequence is 15 residues long. CDR1 is MNHNS and CDR2 is SASEGT in the germline V gene. CDR3 residues: CASSEMGQSHTEAFF. CDR3 coding DNA: TGTGCCAGCAGTGAAATGGGACAGTCCCACACTGAAGCTTTCTTT.

V usage is TRBV27 and J usage is TRBJ2-5; 14 nucleotides line up with TRBD2. After removal of 6 bases from V and 4 bases from J, the junction contained 13 bases not matched to a gene. This CDR3 is 18 amino acids long. CDR1 and CDR2 (germline): MNHEY, SMNVEV (reference sequence). The DNA of the CDR3 is TGTGCCAGCAGCCGTACCCTCACGGGACTAGCGGGAGCAGAGACCCAGTACTTC. The encoded protein is CASSRTLTGLAGAETQYF.

This chain connects TRBV18 to TRBJ2-4; maybe TRBD2 (7 bases). The CDR3 is 17 amino acids. Germline V gene lookup returns CDR1 KGHSH and CDR2 LQKENI. The V gene lost 1 base and the J gene lost 3 bases, with 16 bases spanning the gap. The chain's CDR3 is CASSPRSGGADKNIQYF. CDR3 nucleotides: TGTGCCAGCTCACCACGTTCGGGGGGCGCAGACAAAAACATTCAGTACTTC.

This chain uses TRBV6-5 with TRBJ1-2; 8 bases are a match to TRBD1. V trimming: 5 bases; J trimming: 4 bases; junction bases outside the gene matches: 9. Germline loops: CDR1 MNHEY, CDR2 SVGAGI. The CDR3 runs to 15 residues. CDR3 in amino acids: CASSRIRGQGYGYTF. The CDR3 DNA reads as TGTGCCAGCAGTCGCATCAGGGGGCAGGGCTATGGCTACACCTTC.

J is TRBJ2-7 and V is TRBV19; D is possibly TRBD1 or TRBD2 (7 bases each). Germline CDR1 is LNHDA and CDR2 is SQIVND (reference sequence). V was clipped by 6 bases and J by 0 bases, with 15 bases between them. CDR3 size: 15 residues. CDR3 region: CASSSPGGGSYEQYF. The CDR3 region has the DNA TGTGCCAGTAGCAGCCCAGGGGGGGGCTCCTACGAGCAGTACTTC. The entire variable domain, with the rest obtained from reference TRBV19 and TRBJ2-7, is as follows: DGGITQSPKYLFRKEGQNVTLSCEQNLNHDAMYWYRQDPGQGLRLIYYSQIVNDFQKGDIAEGYSVSREKKESFPLTVTSAQKNPTAFYLCASSSPGGGSYEQYFGPGTRLTVT.

CDR3 amino acids: CATSRGSTTEAFF. DNA of the CDR3: TGTGCCACCAGCAGAGGAAGTACCACTGAAGCTTTCTTT. V usage is TRBV15 and J usage is TRBJ1-1; D remains ambiguous. The CDR3 is made up of 13 amino acids. Germline loops: CDR1 LNHNV, CDR2 YYDKDF (reference sequence). The V gene lost 1 base and the J gene lost 4 bases, with 7 bases spanning the gap. The full variable domain, in which reference TRBV15 and TRBJ1-1 provide the parts outside the CDR3, is DAMVIQNPRYQVTQFGKPVTLSCSQTLNHNVMYWYQQKSSQAPKLLFHYYDKDFNNEADTPDNFQSRRPNTSFCFLDIRSPGLGDTAMYLCATSRGSTTEAFFGQGTRLTVV.

The rearrangement joins TRBV18 to TRBJ1-6; D ambiguous. Trimming pared 2 bases from V and 6 bases from J, leaving 8 bases between. Germline CDR1 reads KGHSH; CDR2 reads LQKENI. This CDR3 spans 14 amino acids. Here the CDR3 DNA reads TGTGCCAGCTCACCAGGACGGGCTAATTCACCCCTCCACTTT. It codes for CASSPGRANSPLHF.

The CDR3 DNA reads TGTGCCAGCAGCCCCCCTGGTTATAGCGGGTACAATGAGCAGTTCTTC. This codes for CASSPPGYSGYNEQFF. The rearrangement joins TRBV7-2 to TRBJ2-1, with 7 bases fitting TRBD2. The CDR3 has 16 residues. V shed 5 bases, J shed 4 bases, and the junction held 11 bases outside the gene matches. Germline loops: CDR1 SGHTA, CDR2 FQGNSA.

V gene TRBV7-6 combines with J gene TRBJ2-5; weak D call: TRBD2 (7 bases). Germline values: CDR1 SGHVS, CDR2 FNYEAQ. CDR3 size: 15 residues. Trimming removed 2 bases from V and 4 bases from J, with 14 bases in between. The CDR3 spells CASSLSGQRGETQYF. CDR3 bases: TGTGCCAGCAGCTTAAGCGGACAGCGGGGAGAGACCCAGTACTTC.

The chain is built from TRBV25-1 and TRBJ1-6; 7 bases are a match to TRBD1. Germline V CDR1 and CDR2: MGHDK, SYGVNS. Trimming took 6 bases from V and 7 from J; bases not matched to a gene: 9. The CDR3 runs 15 residues. Here the CDR3 DNA reads TGTGCCAGCAGGGGCCCAGGGGGGGGCAATTCACCCCTCCACTTT. Its protein is CASRGPGGGNSPLHF.

This chain links TRBV20-1 with TRBJ2-5; D possibly corresponds to TRBD1 (5 bases). Germline V gene sequence: CDR1 DFQATT, CDR2 SNEGSKA (reference sequence). This CDR3 is 11 amino acids long. V gave up 7 bases and J gave up 2 bases, with 8 bases separating them. DNA of the CDR3: TGCAGTGGGCAGGGACAAGAGACCCAGTACTTC. It specifies CSGQGQETQYF.

This chain connects TRBV19 to TRBJ1-1; D is undetermined. CDR3 size: 16 residues. Germline CDR1 LNHDA, CDR2 SQIVND (reference sequence). Deletions cut 5 bases from V and 3 bases from J, with 19 bases between. The CDR3 nucleotides are TGTGCCAGTAGTGGGTCCCCCGGGATATCAGACACTGAAGCTTTCTTT. The encoded protein is CASSGSPGISDTEAFF.

This chain uses TRBV5-6 with TRBJ2-1; 8 bases are shared with TRBD1. Trimming removed 4 bases from V and 2 bases from J; junction bases left unmatched: 8. Germline V gene lookup returns CDR1 SGHDT and CDR2 YYEEEE. The CDR3 runs 16 residues. As DNA, the CDR3 is TGTGCCAGCAGCGATGCCGGGACAGGTACCTACAATGAGCAGTTCTTC. Protein: CASSDAGTGTYNEQFF.

The chain has TRBV7-5 and TRBJ2-1; the table assigns TRBD2, which was not confirmed against the DNA. TRBV7-5 is tagged as a pseudogene. CDR3 size: 18 residues. The CDR3 region has the DNA TGTGCCAGCAGCTTAGAGGGCTTTACGGGAGACTCCTACAATGAGCAGTTCTTC. Translation: CASSLEGFTGDSYNEQFF.